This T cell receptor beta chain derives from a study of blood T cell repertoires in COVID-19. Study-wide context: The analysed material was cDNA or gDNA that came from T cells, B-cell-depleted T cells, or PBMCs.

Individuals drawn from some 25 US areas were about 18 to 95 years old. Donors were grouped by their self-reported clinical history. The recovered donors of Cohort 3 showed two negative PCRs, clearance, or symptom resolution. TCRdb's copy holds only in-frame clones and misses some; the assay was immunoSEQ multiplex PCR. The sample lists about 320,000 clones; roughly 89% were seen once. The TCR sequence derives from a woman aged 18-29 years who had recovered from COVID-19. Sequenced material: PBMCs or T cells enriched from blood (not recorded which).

The CDR3 sequence is CASSRQAGANVLTF. Written as DNA, the CDR3 is TGTGCCAGCAGTCGGCAGGCCGGGGCCAACGTCCTGACTTTC. This chain joins TRBV6-5 and TRBJ2-6; D remains unclear. Trimming removed 5 bases from V and 4 bases from J, with 9 bases in between. The CDR3 loop spans 14 amino acids. CDR1 and CDR2 (germline): MNHEY, SVGAGI.